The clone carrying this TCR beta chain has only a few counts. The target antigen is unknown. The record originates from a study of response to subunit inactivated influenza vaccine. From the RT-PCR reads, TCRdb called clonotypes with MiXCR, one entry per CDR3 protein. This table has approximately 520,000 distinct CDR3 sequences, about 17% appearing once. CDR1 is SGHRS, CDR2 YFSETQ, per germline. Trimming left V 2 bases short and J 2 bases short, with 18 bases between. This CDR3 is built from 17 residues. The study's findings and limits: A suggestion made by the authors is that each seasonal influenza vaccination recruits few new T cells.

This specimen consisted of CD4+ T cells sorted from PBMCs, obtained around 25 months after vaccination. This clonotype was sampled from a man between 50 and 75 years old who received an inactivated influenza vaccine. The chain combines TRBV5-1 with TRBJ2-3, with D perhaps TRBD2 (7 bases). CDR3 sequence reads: CASSLRGGVTITDTQYF. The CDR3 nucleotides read TGCGCCAGCAGCTTAAGGGGGGGAGTAACGATCACAGATACGCAGTATTTT. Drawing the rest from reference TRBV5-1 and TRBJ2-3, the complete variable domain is KAGVTQTPRYLIKTRGQQVTLSCSPISGHRSVSWYQQTPGQGLQFLFEYFSETQRNKGNFPGRFSGRQFSNSRSEMNVSTLELGDSALYLCASSLRGGVTITDTQYFGPGTRLTVL.